These 31 T cell receptor beta chains share one sample of origin, sequenced in a study of a mutant IDH1 vaccine in newly diagnosed glioma. This sample's time point: baseline, week 1 (first vaccination visit). Regarding treatment: pre-vaccination baseline after standard-of-care therapy. Assay used: immunoSEQ multiplex PCR; TCRdb lists only in-frame clones, some missing. Here the sample spans approximately 16,000 clones, 95% being singletons. The specimen comprised peripheral blood mononuclear cells (PBMCs), sampled from a glioma patient treated with radiotherapy, temozolomide or both. These receptors all stem from a woman aged 18-30 years with glioma. Some clones in this sample may be carry-over from other donors' samples.

This clone has more than one count but fewer than ten. The chain's CDR3 is CASSPRTGGAQTQYF. The CDR3 region has the DNA TGTGCCAGCTCACCTAGGACAGGGGGGGCACAGACCCAGTACTTC. The rearrangement links TRBV18 to TRBJ2-5, with 10 bases aligning to TRBD1. Unmatched junction bases numbered 7, after V lost 3 bases and J lost 6 bases. The CDR3 length is 15 residues. CDR1 and CDR2 (germline): KGHSH, LQKENI.

This clone was observed a single time. The rearrangement uses TRBV19 and TRBJ1-1; D is undetermined. CDR1 and CDR2 (germline): LNHDA, SQIVND (reference sequence). V gave up 7 bases and J gave up 6 bases, with 18 bases separating them. The length of the CDR3 is 14 residues. CDR3: CASTGGGLEPEAFF. Here the CDR3 DNA reads TGTGCCAGTACCGGAGGAGGTCTCGAGCCTGAAGCTTTCTTT.

In this sample, this clone turned up once. The chain employs TRBV6-1 and TRBJ2-5; no clear D gene. Germline CDR1 reads MNHNS; CDR2 reads SASEGT. V lost 4 bases and J 5 bases, leaving 11 bases between the germline ends. The length of the CDR3 is 13 residues. The CDR3 sequence: CASSATSGETQYF. The DNA of the CDR3 is TGTGCCAGCAGTGCTACCTCCGGGGAGACCCAGTACTTC.

The chain links TRBV19 to TRBJ1-1; D is unresolved. Germline V gives CDR1 LNHDA, CDR2 SQIVND (reference sequence). Trimming stripped 7 bases from V and 2 bases from J, with 11 bases between. The CDR3 extends over 13 amino acids. CDR3 loop: CASTGWLNTEAFF. The CDR3 DNA sequence: TGTGCCAGTACCGGGTGGTTAAACACTGAAGCTTTCTTT.

The rearrangement joins TRBV6-1 to TRBJ2-3; the match to TRBD2 covers 7 bases. Germline V lookup: CDR1 MNHNS, CDR2 SASEGT. The CDR3 consists of 15 residues. V was clipped by 3 bases and J by 5 bases; unmatched bases: 8. This chain's CDR3 is CASSESGNNVDTQYF. The DNA of the CDR3 is TGTGCCAGCAGTGAGAGCGGGAATAATGTAGATACGCAGTATTTT.

The rearrangement links TRBV7-2 to TRBJ1-5, with 9 bases identical to TRBD1. J was trimmed by 6 bases and V by 5 bases; bases with no gene match: 5. The CDR3 consists of 14 residues. Germline V gene sequence: CDR1 SGHTA, CDR2 FQGNSA. CDR3 coding DNA: TGTGCCAGCAGCCCGCGGACAGGGGCTCAGCCCCAGCATTTT. Its translation is CASSPRTGAQPQHF. Full variable domain (remainder filled in from reference TRBV7-2 and TRBJ1-5): GAGVSQSPSNKVTEKGKDVELRCDPISGHTALYWYRQSLGQGLEFLIYFQGNSAPDKSGLPSDRFSAERTGGSVSTLTIQRTQQEDSAVYLCASSPRTGAQPQHFGDGTRLSIL.

The chain is built from TRBV7-2 and TRBJ2-3, with 12 bases that match TRBD2. Germline CDR1 and CDR2: SGHTA and FQGNSA. The CDR3 is 15 residues long. V lost 5 bases and J lost 5; bases outside the gene matches: 5. The CDR3: CASSPSGGAGDTQYF. In nucleotides, the CDR3 is TGTGCCAGCAGCCCTAGCGGGGGGGCCGGAGATACGCAGTATTTT.

The rearrangement uses TRBV7-9 and TRBJ2-6, with D uncertain. CDR1 and CDR2 from the germline V gene are SEHNR and FQNEAQ (reference sequence). Trimming took off 2 bases at V and 1 base at J, with 9 bases between the two ends. This CDR3 spans 16 amino acids. The CDR3 protein is CASSLNLASGANVLTF. CDR3 bases: TGTGCCAGCAGCTTAAATCTGGCATCTGGGGCCAACGTCCTGACTTTC. The complete variable domain, with remaining parts taken from reference TRBV7-9 and TRBJ2-6, reads DTGVSQNPRHKITKRGQNVTFRCDPISEHNRLYWYRQTLGQGPEFLTYFQNEAQLEKSRLLSDRFSAERPKGSFSTLEIQRTEQGDSAMYLCASSLNLASGANVLTFGAGSRLTVL.

The rearrangement links TRBV5-1 to TRBJ1-1, with 7 bases lining up with TRBD1. The germline V gene encodes CDR1 SGHRS and CDR2 YFSETQ. V lost 4 bases and J lost 2; bases outside the gene matches: 5. The CDR3 is 14 amino acids. In DNA, the CDR3 is TGCGCCAGCAGCCGTACAGGGGCTAACACTGAAGCTTTCTTT. Translating it yields CASSRTGANTEAFF.

The chain recombines TRBV7-2 with TRBJ2-2, with D uncertain. This CDR3 region has 16 residues. The germline V gene encodes CDR1 SGHTA and CDR2 FQGNSA. The V gene lost 3 bases and the J gene lost 4 bases, with 15 bases spanning the gap. CDR3 bases: TGTGCCAGCAGCTTGTATGACCTAGGAGTCACCGGGGAGCTGTTTTTT. It translates to CASSLYDLGVTGELFF.

The rearrangement joins TRBV7-2 to TRBJ2-3; D gene unclear. Germline CDR1 and CDR2: SGHTA and FQGNSA. CDR3 size: 13 residues. V dropped 3 bases and J dropped 2 bases, with 6 bases sitting between them. The CDR3 region is CASSFTATDTQYF. As DNA, the CDR3 is TGTGCCAGCAGCTTTACAGCCACAGATACGCAGTATTTT.

A single count supports this clone. The gene calls are TRBV28 and TRBJ2-7; 10 nucleotides line up with TRBD1. Germline loops: CDR1 MDHEN, CDR2 SYDVKM. V was clipped by 5 bases and J by 7 bases; unmatched bases: 11. This CDR3 region has 15 residues. CDR3 region: CASSVLGTGVGEQYF. The CDR3 coding sequence is TGTGCCAGCAGTGTTCTCGGGACAGGGGTGGGGGAGCAGTACTTC. Based on the CDR3 plus reference TRBV28 and TRBJ2-7, the full variable domain is DVKVTQSSRYLVKRTGEKVFLECVQDMDHENMFWYRQDPGLGLRLIYFSYDVKMKEKGDIPEGYSVSREKKERFSLILESASTNQTSMYLCASSVLGTGVGEQYFGPGTRLTVT.

The chain is built from TRBV11-2 and TRBJ1-1, with D possibly TRBD1 on 5 matching bases. V lost 4 bases and J 0 bases, leaving 9 bases between the germline ends. Per germline, CDR1 SGHAT and CDR2 FQNNGV. The CDR3 spans 14 residues. CDR3 coding DNA: TGTGCCAGCAGCTCGACAGCTATGAACACTGAAGCTTTCTTT. Encoded protein: CASSSTAMNTEAFF.

V gene TRBV29-1 combines with J gene TRBJ2-3; the D gene is possibly TRBD1 (5 bases). This CDR3 has 13 residues. Trimming left V 6 bases short and J 3 bases short, with 13 bases between. Germline V lookup: CDR1 SQVTM, CDR2 ANQGSEA. The CDR3, as DNA: TGCAGCGTCGACCCTCAGGGAACAGATACGCAGTATTTT. It yields the protein CSVDPQGTDTQYF.

This clone has a single count. CDR3 sequence: CASSLNEGMNTEAFF. The CDR3 DNA reads as TGTGCCAGCAGCTTAAATGAGGGGATGAACACTGAAGCTTTCTTT. This sequence joins TRBV7-2 and TRBJ1-1; weak D call: TRBD1 (5 bases). The CDR3 consists of 15 residues. Germline values: CDR1 SGHTA, CDR2 FQGNSA. V was shortened by 2 bases and J by 0 bases, with 10 bases between the two germline ends.

The gene calls are TRBV7-9 and TRBJ2-7; no firm D call. V was shortened by 5 bases and J by 2 bases, with 16 bases between the two germline ends. The CDR3 spans 15 residues. Germline assignment: CDR1 SEHNR and CDR2 FQNEAQ (reference sequence). CDR3 sequence reads: CASSLTVAAAYEQYF. DNA of the CDR3: TGTGCCAGCAGCCTAACGGTGGCCGCAGCCTACGAGCAGTACTTC.

This rearrangement joins TRBV4-2 to TRBJ2-3; tentatively, D is TRBD2 (5 bases). CDR1 is LGHNA and CDR2 is YNFKEQ in the germline V gene. This CDR3 spans 15 amino acids. Trimming stripped 0 bases from V and 4 bases from J, with 11 bases between. CDR3 protein: CASSQDSTRADTQYF. CDR3 nucleotides: TGTGCCAGCAGCCAAGATTCCACTAGAGCAGATACGCAGTATTTT.

This clone was seen only once. The chain links TRBV5-4 to TRBJ2-1; a possible D gene is TRBD1 (6 bases). V lost 4 bases and J 10 bases, leaving 15 bases between the germline ends. The CDR3 totals 13 residues. CDR1 is SGHNT, CDR2 YYREEE, per germline (reference sequence). The CDR3 here is CASSQTGLREQFF. CDR3 DNA sequence: TGTGCCAGCAGCCAGACAGGTTTGCGGGAGCAGTTCTTC.

The genes are TRBV7-9 and TRBJ1-1; 7 bases map to TRBD1. The CDR3 runs to 12 residues. V was clipped by 3 bases and J by 11 bases; unmatched bases: 6. Germline CDR1 is SEHNR and CDR2 is FQNEAQ (reference sequence). This CDR3 reads CASSFDRAAAFF. In DNA, the CDR3 is TGTGCCAGCAGCTTTGACAGGGCGGCGGCTTTCTTT.

The rearrangement links TRBV7-9 to TRBJ1-2; D ambiguous. Germline assignment: CDR1 SEHNR and CDR2 FQNEAQ (reference sequence). The CDR3 is 14 residues long. Trimming cost V 1 base and J 8 bases, with 14 bases left between them. This chain's CDR3 is CASSLGEGSGGYTF. The CDR3 nucleotides are TGTGCCAGCAGCTTAGGGGAAGGGTCTGGAGGCTACACCTTC.

The chain is built from TRBV2 and TRBJ1-3; D unclear. Per the germline V gene, CDR1 is SNHLY and CDR2 is FYNNEI. V was cut by 6 bases and J by 0 bases, with 12 bases left in between. The CDR3 has 15 amino acids. CDR3 protein: CASRQVGSSGNTIYF. The CDR3 DNA sequence: TGTGCCAGCAGACAAGTTGGGAGCTCTGGAAACACCATATATTTT.

This chain connects TRBV4-3 to TRBJ2-7; D is ambiguous. The CDR3 has 17 amino acids. Germline CDR1 is LGHNA and CDR2 is YSLEER. V lost 6 bases and J lost 8, with 29 bases in between. As DNA, the CDR3 is TGCGCCAGCAGACCTAACGTACAAGCCTACGGTTCCTTGCAGCAGTACTTC. Its translation: CASRPNVQAYGSLQQYF.

V is TRBV9 and J is TRBJ1-2; D call uncertain. This CDR3 is built from 15 residues. Germline CDR1 reads SGDLS; CDR2 reads YYNGEE. The V end lost 6 bases, the J end lost 4 bases, and 19 bases lay between the germline ends. CDR3 DNA sequence: TGTGCCAGCATACCGCACTCAAGAAAGACCTATGGCTACACCTTC. It translates to CASIPHSRKTYGYTF.

J is TRBJ2-3 and V is TRBV5-1; D not resolved. This CDR3 is 15 amino acids long. Trimming took 0 bases from V and 2 from J, leaving 10 bases between them. CDR1 and CDR2 from the germline V gene are SGHRS and YFSETQ. The CDR3 region has the DNA TGCGCCAGCAGCTTGGTCAGTGGAGACACAGATACGCAGTATTTT. It codes for CASSLVSGDTDTQYF.

V gene TRBV9 combines with J gene TRBJ1-3, with 9 bases lining up with TRBD1. V was clipped by 3 bases and J by 0 bases; unmatched bases: 1. Per the germline V gene, CDR1 is SGDLS and CDR2 is YYNGEE. This CDR3 comprises 15 residues. CDR3 in amino acids: CASSGQGGSGNTIYF. Written as DNA, the CDR3 is TGTGCCAGCAGCGGACAGGGGGGCTCTGGAAACACCATATATTTT.

The CDR3 sequence is CASSFSPATANNYGYTF. The CDR3, as DNA: TGTGCCAGCAGCTTCAGTCCCGCGACAGCCAATAACTATGGCTACACCTTC. The chain combines TRBV5-8 with TRBJ1-2, with D possibly being TRBD1 (5 bases). Germline V gives CDR1 SGHTS, CDR2 YDEGEE. The length of the CDR3 is 17 residues. Trimming stripped 2 bases from V and 1 base from J, with 18 bases between.

The chain joins TRBV6-1 to TRBJ1-5; tentatively, D is TRBD1 (6 bases). Germline CDR1 and CDR2: MNHNS and SASEGT. V was shortened by 7 bases and J by 4 bases, with 14 bases between the two germline ends. The CDR3 runs 14 residues. The CDR3 here is CASIRGGGNQPQHF. In DNA, the CDR3 is TGTGCCAGCATCAGGGGCGGCGGGAATCAGCCCCAGCATTTT.

This sequence joins TRBV11-2 and TRBJ1-5; D gene uncertain. From germline, CDR1 is SGHAT and CDR2 FQNNGV. The CDR3 extends over 13 amino acids. The V gene lost 2 bases and the J gene lost 9 bases, with 11 bases spanning the gap. The chain's CDR3 is CASSLKSETPQHF. The CDR3 DNA reads TGTGCCAGCAGCTTAAAGTCCGAGACGCCCCAGCATTTT.

This clone was picked up one time. V and J are TRBV18 and TRBJ2-1; 7 bases are shared with TRBD1. The CDR3 spans 16 residues. V dropped 3 bases and J dropped 8; count of bases not matched to a gene: 13. CDR1 is KGHSH, CDR2 LQKENI, per germline. CDR3 nucleotides: TGTGCCAGCTCACCGGGAGTACAGGGGCAGTTGGATGAGCAGTTCTTC. Amino acids: CASSPGVQGQLDEQFF.

V and J are TRBV5-4 and TRBJ1-1; TRBD1 agrees at 9 bases. J was trimmed by 7 bases and V by 4 bases; bases with no gene match: 8. The CDR3 spans 14 residues. Germline-derived CDR1 and CDR2 are SGHNT and YYREEE (reference sequence). CDR3 loop: CASSAGQGFFEAFF. CDR3 DNA: TGTGCCAGCAGCGCGGGACAGGGCTTTTTTGAAGCTTTCTTT.

CDR3 DNA: TGTGCCAGCAGTTTGTACCGGGACAGCTTATACAATGAGCAGTTCTTC. Protein product: CASSLYRDSLYNEQFF. This chain links TRBV6-6 with TRBJ2-1; the match to TRBD1 covers 7 bases. The length of the CDR3 is 16 residues. After removal of 4 bases from V and 4 bases from J, the junction contained 10 bases not matched to a gene. Germline V lookup: CDR1 MNHNY, CDR2 SVGAGI (reference sequence).